A single sample is the source of the 27 T cell receptor beta chains below, sequenced in a study of somatic mutations in cytotoxic T cells in rheumatoid arthritis. Assay used: immunoSEQ multiplex PCR; TCRdb lists only in-frame clones, some missing. The sample carries 25,000 to 30,000 clones, 74% recorded once. The sample was CD8+ T cells sorted from blood. The receptors originated from a woman aged 18-35 years in good health.

This clone has a handful of counts. The chain employs TRBV19 and TRBJ1-1; D is undetermined. Germline lookup yields CDR1 LNHDA and CDR2 SQIVND (reference sequence). The CDR3 runs 12 residues. V was clipped by 5 bases and J by 2 bases, with 6 bases between them. The CDR3 coding sequence is TGTGCCAGTAGTTATGGTAACACTGAAGCTTTCTTT. It translates to CASSYGNTEAFF.

The rearrangement joins TRBV28 to TRBJ2-5, with D unclear. The CDR3 runs to 12 residues. Germline CDR1 reads MDHEN; CDR2 reads SYDVKM. Deletions cut 6 bases from V and 1 base from J, with 6 bases between. The DNA for the CDR3 is TGTGCCAGCAGAGGCTTCCAAGAGACCCAGTACTTC. It yields the protein CASRGFQETQYF.

The rearrangement links TRBV6-1 to TRBJ2-7; D uncertain. The CDR3 runs 10 residues. Germline V gene sequence: CDR1 MNHNS, CDR2 SASEGT. V was cut by 6 bases and J by 2 bases, with 2 bases left in between. CDR3 sequence (DNA): TGTGCCAGCAGGACCTACGAGCAGTACGTC. Translating it yields CASRTYEQYV.

J is TRBJ2-1 and V is TRBV7-9; TRBD1 or TRBD2 may be the D gene (6 bases each). Germline V gene data show CDR1 as SEHNR and CDR2 as FQNEAQ (reference sequence). Deletions cut 5 bases from V and 8 bases from J, with 22 bases between. The CDR3 has 16 amino acids. CDR3 loop: CASSLRGGPNNDEQFF. CDR3 coding DNA: TGTGCCAGCAGCCTACGTGGGGGGCCTAACAATGATGAGCAGTTCTTC.

The rearrangement links TRBV15 to TRBJ2-7, with D unclear. Trimming took 1 base from V and 4 from J, leaving 8 bases between them. The CDR3 sequence is 13 residues long. Germline values: CDR1 LNHNV, CDR2 YYDKDF (reference sequence). CDR3 sequence (DNA): TGTGCCACCAGCAGAGCCCCCACTTACGAGCAGTACGTC. Translation: CATSRAPTYEQYV.

The chain recombines TRBV5-6 with TRBJ2-3; D ambiguous. V dropped 1 base and J dropped 4 bases, with 4 bases sitting between them. The CDR3 extends over 12 amino acids. In germline, CDR1 is SGHDT, CDR2 YYEEEE. CDR3 sequence reads: CASSLWSDTQYF. In nucleotides, the CDR3 is TGTGCCAGCAGCTTGTGGTCAGATACGCAGTATTTT.

The chain uses TRBV19 and TRBJ2-3; 8 bases match TRBD1. The CDR3 runs 13 residues. J was trimmed by 4 bases and V by 7 bases; bases with no gene match: 4. Germline CDR1 reads LNHDA; CDR2 reads SQIVND (reference sequence). Here the CDR3 reads CASIAGGADTQYF. CDR3 in DNA: TGTGCCAGTATAGCAGGGGGCGCAGATACGCAGTATTTT. The full variable domain, with the rest looked up from reference TRBV19 and TRBJ2-3, is DGGITQSPKYLFRKEGQNVTLSCEQNLNHDAMYWYRQDPGQGLRLIYYSQIVNDFQKGDIAEGYSVSREKKESFPLTVTSAQKNPTAFYLCASIAGGADTQYFGPGTRLTVL.

The CDR3 nucleotides read TGCGCCAGCAGCTTCGGCCTCGGCGGAGGTACGCAGTATTTT. This translates into CASSFGLGGGTQYF. The V call is TRBV4-1, the J call TRBJ2-3; the D gene is possibly TRBD2 (5 bases). V was cut by 5 bases and J by 8 bases, with 17 bases left in between. Germline CDR1 MGHRA, CDR2 YSYEKL. This CDR3 is 14 amino acids long.

The J gene is TRBJ2-1, the V gene TRBV7-6; the match to TRBD2 covers 14 bases. The CDR3 length is 14 residues. CDR1 is SGHVS and CDR2 is FNYEAQ in the germline V gene. V was clipped by 4 bases and J by 12 bases; unmatched bases: 5. CDR3 protein: CASSSTGTSGGQFF. For the CDR3, the DNA is TGTGCCAGCAGCTCGACCGGGACTAGCGGGGGGCAGTTCTTC.

In this sample, this clone turned up a few times. The chain joins TRBV27 to TRBJ1-2; no reliable D call. This CDR3 contains 16 residues. Looked up from germline, CDR1 is MNHEY and CDR2 is SMNVEV (reference sequence). V was cut by 6 bases and J by 3 bases, with 20 bases left in between. The CDR3 loop is CASRPALGGFDYGYTF. Written as DNA, the CDR3 is TGTGCCAGCAGACCCGCCCTTGGAGGGTTCGACTATGGCTACACCTTC.

This clone has just one count. The chain is built from TRBV4-2 and TRBJ2-1, with a possible D match to TRBD2 (5 bases). Germline assignment: CDR1 LGHNA and CDR2 YNFKEQ. The length of the CDR3 is 15 residues. Between the trimmed V and J ends, which lost 4 bases and 0 bases, there was a span of 10 bases. The CDR3 sequence: CASSLASSSYNEQFF. The CDR3 DNA is TGTGCCAGCAGCCTGGCTAGCAGCTCCTACAATGAGCAGTTCTTC.

J is TRBJ1-6 and V is TRBV7-9; 9 bases match TRBD1. Germline V gene data show CDR1 as SEHNR and CDR2 as FQNEAQ (reference sequence). Trimming removed 7 bases from V and 5 bases from J; junction bases left unmatched: 6. The CDR3 contains 15 residues. CDR3 loop: CASNPTGGNNSPLHF. The CDR3 nucleotides are TGTGCCAGCAACCCCACAGGGGGCAATAATTCACCCCTCCACTTT.

The rearrangement links TRBV7-9 to TRBJ2-1, with D maybe TRBD2 (6 bases). Per germline, CDR1 SEHNR and CDR2 FQNEAQ (reference sequence). Trimming removed 2 bases at V and 4 bases at J, with 12 bases between. CDR3 length: 15 residues. CDR3 residues: CASSLPTSSYNEQFF. The DNA for the CDR3 is TGTGCCAGCAGCTTACCGACTAGTTCTTACAATGAGCAGTTCTTC.

This chain uses TRBV27 with TRBJ2-3, with unresolved D. This CDR3 has 14 amino acids. Trimming stripped 3 bases from V and 1 base from J, with 8 bases between. Germline CDR1 and CDR2: MNHEY and SMNVEV (reference sequence). The CDR3 spells CASSFAPGTDTQYF. CDR3 in DNA: TGTGCCAGCAGTTTCGCGCCAGGCACAGATACGCAGTATTTT.

The V gene is TRBV5-1, the J gene TRBJ2-5, with D tentatively TRBD2 (6 bases). CDR3 length: 13 residues. Germline CDR1 is SGHRS and CDR2 is YFSETQ. Trimming shortened V by 4 bases and J by 5 bases, and 12 bases separated the two germline ends. The CDR3 is CASSPGVGETQYF. As DNA, the CDR3 is TGCGCCAGCAGCCCGGGGGTAGGGGAGACCCAGTACTTC. Variable domain in full (rest from reference TRBV5-1 and TRBJ2-5): KAGVTQTPRYLIKTRGQQVTLSCSPISGHRSVSWYQQTPGQGLQFLFEYFSETQRNKGNFPGRFSGRQFSNSRSEMNVSTLELGDSALYLCASSPGVGETQYFGPGTRLLVL.

V gene TRBV7-9 combines with J gene TRBJ1-4; D might be TRBD1 (6 bases). The CDR3 is made up of 17 amino acids. V was cut by 5 bases and J by 3 bases, with 19 bases left in between. Germline-derived CDR1 and CDR2 are SEHNR and FQNEAQ (reference sequence). Written as DNA, the CDR3 is TGTGCCAGCAGCGACGGCGGGGGGGGGCTCGCTAATGAAAAACTGTTTTTT. Translated, it gives CASSDGGGGLANEKLFF.

This sequence joins TRBV10-1 and TRBJ2-1; 13 bases line up with TRBD2. Per the germline V gene, CDR1 is WNHNN and CDR2 is SYGVQD (reference sequence). This CDR3 has 16 residues. V was pared by 5 bases and J by 8 bases, with 9 bases of the junction left unmatched. In DNA form, the CDR3 reads TGCGCCAGCAGTAACTGGACTAGCGGGAGTGGCGATGAGCAGTTCTTC. It yields the protein CASSNWTSGSGDEQFF.

V usage is TRBV5-4 and J usage is TRBJ1-4; 8 positions agree with TRBD1. This CDR3 has 16 amino acids. Germline V gene data show CDR1 as SGHNT and CDR2 as YYREEE (reference sequence). V shed 1 base and J 6 bases; nucleotides not matched to a gene: 8. The CDR3 is CASSLSRTGRDEKLFF. CDR3 sequence (DNA): TGTGCCAGCAGCTTGTCCCGGACAGGGAGGGATGAAAAACTGTTTTTT. The entire variable domain, with the rest obtained from reference TRBV5-4 and TRBJ1-4, is as follows: ETGVTQSPTHLIKTRGQQVTLRCSSQSGHNTVSWYQQALGQGPQFIFQYYREEENGRGNFPPRFSGLQFPNYSSELNVNALELDDSALYLCASSLSRTGRDEKLFFGSGTQLSVL.

The chain joins TRBV4-1 to TRBJ1-2; 7 bases align to TRBD1. Germline values: CDR1 MGHRA, CDR2 YSYEKL. The V gene end was trimmed by 3 bases and the J gene end by 2 bases; junction bases not matched to a gene: 3. This CDR3 is 14 amino acids long. Here the CDR3 DNA reads TGCGCCAGCAGCCAGGAACAGGGGAACTATGGCTACACCTTC. Protein product: CASSQEQGNYGYTF.

This clone was counted once. Within the sample, other DNA sequences also encode this same CDR3. The rearrangement uses TRBV2 and TRBJ2-6; 7 bases are a match to TRBD1. Trimming took 7 bases from V and 1 from J; bases not matched to a gene: 13. The germline V gene encodes CDR1 SNHLY and CDR2 FYNNEI. The CDR3 has 18 residues. The CDR3 spells CASNRPGQRYSGANVLTF. The CDR3 bases are TGTGCCAGCAACAGGCCGGGACAGCGATATTCTGGGGCCAACGTCCTGACTTTC. Based on the CDR3 plus reference TRBV2 and TRBJ2-6, the full variable domain is EPEVTQTPSHQVTQMGQEVILRCVPISNHLYFYWYRQILGQKVEFLVSFYNNEISEKSEIFDDQFSVERPDGSNFTLKIRSTKLEDSAMYFCASNRPGQRYSGANVLTFGAGSRLTVL.

The J gene is TRBJ1-1, the V gene TRBV27; a weak D match, TRBD1 (6 bases). V gave up 4 bases and J gave up 0 bases, with 9 bases separating them. Per the germline V gene, CDR1 is MNHEY and CDR2 is SMNVEV (reference sequence). The CDR3 consists of 14 residues. CDR3 nucleotides: TGTGCCAGCAGTTGGGCAGGGGTGAACACTGAAGCTTTCTTT. This encodes CASSWAGVNTEAFF.

This clone was seen only a few times. The chain carries TRBV4-1 and TRBJ2-6, with D uncertain. V was clipped by 2 bases and J by 4 bases, with 21 bases between them. CDR1 and CDR2 (germline): MGHRA, YSYEKL. The CDR3 extends over 19 amino acids. CDR3 bases: TGCGCCAGCAGCCAAAACCCGGCAGGTGCGTTGGCGGGGGCCAACGTCCTGACTTTC. Amino acid sequence: CASSQNPAGALAGANVLTF.

The chain uses TRBV4-1 and TRBJ1-2; tentative D call: TRBD1 (6 bases). The CDR3 spans 14 residues. V was clipped by 0 bases and J by 2 bases, with 7 bases between them. CDR1 is MGHRA, CDR2 YSYEKL, per germline. The CDR3 loop reads CASSQERGNYGYTF. The CDR3 region has the DNA TGCGCCAGCAGCCAAGAGAGGGGGAACTATGGCTACACCTTC.

The chain couples TRBV6-1 to TRBJ1-1, with D possibly matching TRBD1 (5 bases). This CDR3 region has 16 residues. V lost 1 base, J lost 5 bases, and 17 bases lay in between. The V gene's germline CDR1 is MNHNS and CDR2 SASEGT. Written as DNA, the CDR3 is TGTGCCAGCAGTGAAGGAAGGGGCACCCTAAAGACTGAAGCTTTCTTT. Its protein is CASSEGRGTLKTEAFF.

The chain has TRBV4-1 and TRBJ2-1, with D possibly being TRBD1 (6 bases). V lost 4 bases to trimming and J lost 9 bases, with 13 bases between them. There are 13 residues in the CDR3. Germline CDR1 and CDR2: MGHRA and YSYEKL. CDR3 bases: TGCGCCAGCAGCCGATCCGGACAGCGTGAGCAGTTCTTC. Translated: CASSRSGQREQFF.

This sequence joins TRBV5-1 and TRBJ2-7; TRBD1 agrees at 7 bases. V lost 3 bases, J lost 2 bases, and 8 bases stayed unmatched. The CDR3 has 15 residues. Germline-derived CDR1 and CDR2 are SGHRS and YFSETQ. CDR3: CASSSGQDGTYEQYF. The DNA for the CDR3 is TGCGCCAGCAGCTCCGGACAGGATGGGACCTACGAGCAGTACTTC.

The rearrangement uses TRBV6-5 and TRBJ2-3, with 11 nucleotides matching TRBD1. The germline CDR1 and CDR2 sequences are MNHEY and SVGAGI. J lost 4 bases, V lost 6 bases, and 3 bases had no gene match. This CDR3 has 14 residues. Here the CDR3 reads CASRGQGDADTQYF. The CDR3 nucleotides are TGTGCCAGCAGGGGACAGGGGGACGCAGATACGCAGTATTTT.